In its sample, the clone carrying this T cell receptor (beta chain) was seen many times. The data originate from a study of human T cells and chemical hapten exposure. One entry per CDR3 protein, called by TCRdb with MiXCR from the RACE reads. The repertoire consists of over 300,000 distinct CDR3 sequences, with 4% to 6% occurring once and the leading ten covering just over 2.5%. Stated time point: pre-sensitization, week 0. Described treatment: therapeutic diphenylcyclopropenone sensitization with weekly scalp DPC. Germline values: CDR1 SGDLS, CDR2 YYNGEE. This CDR3 region has 14 residues. V gave up 0 bases and J gave up 5 bases; unmatched junction bases: 4.

The source is a woman between 45 and 65 years old with alopecia areata. Some clones in this sample may be carry-over from other donors' samples. This sample comprised whole blood, obtained in connection with sensitization to the hapten diphenylcyclopropenone (DPC). J is TRBJ2-5 and V is TRBV9; 7 positions agree with TRBD1. In DNA, the CDR3 is TGTGCCAGCAGCGTAGCAGGGGGTGGTGAGACCCAGTACTTC. Its translation: CASSVAGGGETQYF.